This T cell receptor (beta chain) was captured by sequencing in a study of blood T cell repertoires in COVID-19. Profiling relied on immunoSEQ multiplex PCR, and the TCRdb table lists in-frame clones only, not all of them. Of over 350,000 clones in the sample, roughly 88% were seen once. Trimming removed 6 bases at V and 11 bases at J, with 14 bases between. There are 12 residues in the CDR3. This chain links TRBV12-3 or TRBV12-4 with TRBJ2-1; a possible D gene is TRBD1 (5 bases). The sequenced material came from PBMCs or T cells enriched from blood (not recorded which). The TCR comes from a woman aged 25 to 45 with acute COVID-19. For the CDR3, the DNA is TGTGCCAGCAGCAAACAGGTATCCAAGCAGTTCTTC. The encoded protein is CASSKQVSKQFF.